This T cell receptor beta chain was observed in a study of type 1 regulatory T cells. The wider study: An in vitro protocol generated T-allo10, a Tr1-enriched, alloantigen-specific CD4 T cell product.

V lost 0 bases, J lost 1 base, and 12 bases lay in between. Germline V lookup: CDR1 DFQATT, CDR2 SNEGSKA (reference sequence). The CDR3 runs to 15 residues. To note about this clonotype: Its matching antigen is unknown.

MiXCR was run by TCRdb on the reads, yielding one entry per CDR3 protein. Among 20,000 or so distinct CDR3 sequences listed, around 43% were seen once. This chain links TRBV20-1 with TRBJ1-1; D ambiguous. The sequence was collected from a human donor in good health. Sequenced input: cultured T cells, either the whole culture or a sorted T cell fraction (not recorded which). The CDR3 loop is CSARDPARGNTEAFF. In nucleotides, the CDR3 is TGCAGTGCTAGAGACCCGGCCCGGGGGAACACTGAAGCTTTCTTT.